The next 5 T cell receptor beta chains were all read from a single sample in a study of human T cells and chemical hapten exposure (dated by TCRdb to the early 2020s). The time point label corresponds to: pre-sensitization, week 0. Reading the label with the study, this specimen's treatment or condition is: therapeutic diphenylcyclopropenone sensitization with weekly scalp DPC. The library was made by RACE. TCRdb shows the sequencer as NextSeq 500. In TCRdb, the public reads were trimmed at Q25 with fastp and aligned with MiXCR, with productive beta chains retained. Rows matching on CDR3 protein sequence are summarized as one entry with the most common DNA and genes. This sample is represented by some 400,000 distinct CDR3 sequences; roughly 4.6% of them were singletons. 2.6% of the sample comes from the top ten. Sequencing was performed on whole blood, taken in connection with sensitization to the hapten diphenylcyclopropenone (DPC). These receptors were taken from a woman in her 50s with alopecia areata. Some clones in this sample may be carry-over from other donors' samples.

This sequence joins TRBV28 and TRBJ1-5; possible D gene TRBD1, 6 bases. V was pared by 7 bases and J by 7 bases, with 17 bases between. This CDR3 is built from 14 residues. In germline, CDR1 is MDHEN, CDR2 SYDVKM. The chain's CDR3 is CASTPAGGRQPQHF. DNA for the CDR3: TGTGCCAGCACCCCTGCGGGGGGCCGACAGCCCCAGCATTTT.

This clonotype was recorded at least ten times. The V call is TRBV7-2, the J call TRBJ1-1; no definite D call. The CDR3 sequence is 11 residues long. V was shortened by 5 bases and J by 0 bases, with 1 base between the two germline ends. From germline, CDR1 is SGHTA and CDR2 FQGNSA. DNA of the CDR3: TGTGCCAGCAGCGTGAACACTGAAGCTTTCTTT. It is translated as CASSVNTEAFF.

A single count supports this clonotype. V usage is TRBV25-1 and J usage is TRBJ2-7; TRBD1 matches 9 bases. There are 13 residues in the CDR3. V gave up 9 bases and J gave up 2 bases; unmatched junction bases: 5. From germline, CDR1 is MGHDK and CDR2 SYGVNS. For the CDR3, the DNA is TGTGCCAGGAGGACAGGGGTGACCTACGAGCAGTACTTC. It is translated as CARRTGVTYEQYF.

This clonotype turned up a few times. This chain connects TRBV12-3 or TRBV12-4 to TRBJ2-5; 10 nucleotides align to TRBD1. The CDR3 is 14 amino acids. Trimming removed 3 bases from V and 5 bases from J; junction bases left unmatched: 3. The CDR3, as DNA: TGTGCCAGCAGTTTGGGGACAGGGGTTGAGACCCAGTACTTC. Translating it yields CASSLGTGVETQYF.

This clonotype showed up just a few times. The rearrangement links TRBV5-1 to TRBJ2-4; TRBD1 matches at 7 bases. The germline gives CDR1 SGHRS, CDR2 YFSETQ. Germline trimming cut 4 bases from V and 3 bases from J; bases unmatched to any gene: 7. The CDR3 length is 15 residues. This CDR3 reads CASSPETGYKNIQYF. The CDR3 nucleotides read TGCGCCAGCAGCCCTGAGACAGGGTACAAAAACATTCAGTACTTC.